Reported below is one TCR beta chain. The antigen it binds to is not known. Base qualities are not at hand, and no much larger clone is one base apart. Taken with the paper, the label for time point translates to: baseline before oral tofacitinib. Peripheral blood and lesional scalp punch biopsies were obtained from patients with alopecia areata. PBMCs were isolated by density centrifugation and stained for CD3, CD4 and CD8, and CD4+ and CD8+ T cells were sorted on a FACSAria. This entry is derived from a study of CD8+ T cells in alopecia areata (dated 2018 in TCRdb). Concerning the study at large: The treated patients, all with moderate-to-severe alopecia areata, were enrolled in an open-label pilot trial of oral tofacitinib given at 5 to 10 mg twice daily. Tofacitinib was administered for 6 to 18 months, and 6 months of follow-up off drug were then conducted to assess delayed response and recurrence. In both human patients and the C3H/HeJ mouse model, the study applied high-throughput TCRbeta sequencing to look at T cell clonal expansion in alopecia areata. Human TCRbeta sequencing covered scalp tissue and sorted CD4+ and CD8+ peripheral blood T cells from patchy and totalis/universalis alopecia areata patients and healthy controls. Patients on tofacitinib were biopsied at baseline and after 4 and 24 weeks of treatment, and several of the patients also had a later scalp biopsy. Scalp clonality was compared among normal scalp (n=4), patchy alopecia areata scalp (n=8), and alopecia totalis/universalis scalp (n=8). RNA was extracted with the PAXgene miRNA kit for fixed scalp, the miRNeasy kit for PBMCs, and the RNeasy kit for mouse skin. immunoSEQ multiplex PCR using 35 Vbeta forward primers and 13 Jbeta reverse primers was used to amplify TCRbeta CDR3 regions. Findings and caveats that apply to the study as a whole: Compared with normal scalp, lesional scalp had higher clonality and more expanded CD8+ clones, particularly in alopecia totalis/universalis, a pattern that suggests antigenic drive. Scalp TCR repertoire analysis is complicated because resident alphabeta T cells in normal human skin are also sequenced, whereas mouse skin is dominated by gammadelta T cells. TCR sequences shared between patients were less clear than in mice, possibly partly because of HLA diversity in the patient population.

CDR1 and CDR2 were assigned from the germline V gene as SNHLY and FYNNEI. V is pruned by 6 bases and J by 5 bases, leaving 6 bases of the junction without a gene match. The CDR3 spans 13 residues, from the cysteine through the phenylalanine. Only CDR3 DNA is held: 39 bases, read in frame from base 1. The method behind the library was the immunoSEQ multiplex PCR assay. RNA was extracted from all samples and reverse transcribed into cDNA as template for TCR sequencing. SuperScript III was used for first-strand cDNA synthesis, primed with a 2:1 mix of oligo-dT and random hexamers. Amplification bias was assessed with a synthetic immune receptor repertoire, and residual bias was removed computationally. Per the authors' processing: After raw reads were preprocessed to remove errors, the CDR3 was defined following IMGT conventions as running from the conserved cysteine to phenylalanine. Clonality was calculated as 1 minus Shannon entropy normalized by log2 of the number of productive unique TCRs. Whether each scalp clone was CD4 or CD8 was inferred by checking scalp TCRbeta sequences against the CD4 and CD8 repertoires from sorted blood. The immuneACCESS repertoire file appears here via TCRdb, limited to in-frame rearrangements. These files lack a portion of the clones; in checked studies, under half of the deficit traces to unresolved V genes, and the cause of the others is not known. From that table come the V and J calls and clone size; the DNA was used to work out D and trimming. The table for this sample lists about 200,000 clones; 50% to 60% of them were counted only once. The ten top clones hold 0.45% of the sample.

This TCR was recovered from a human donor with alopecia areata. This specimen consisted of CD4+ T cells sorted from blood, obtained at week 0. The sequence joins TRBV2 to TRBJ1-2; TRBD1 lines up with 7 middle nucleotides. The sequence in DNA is TGTGCCAGCAGGGGGGACAGCGGATATGGCTACACCTTC. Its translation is CASRGDSGYGYTF.